The subject of this entry is one T cell receptor (beta chain). Antigen: not known. Construction of TCR beta libraries was performed using quantitative 5'-RACE with molecular barcodes. TCRdb reanalysed the 5' RACE reads using MiXCR and keeps one entry per CDR3 protein. This table holds under 250,000 distinct CDR3 sequences, 5.5% to 7.5% found once. The sample is drawn from a study of CD8 T cells in ankylosing spondylitis. Study-level findings and limits: Blood of patients with ankylosing spondylitis appeared to be characterized by a TCR beta motif of about eight highly homologous variants.

The sequence came from a male donor with ankylosing spondylitis. Sequencing was done on a sample of blood, either unsorted or a sorted T cell fraction (not recorded which).

CDR3 nucleotides: TGTGCCAGCAGCCAGCCCTCACCCCTCTCCTACAATGAGCAGTTCTTC. This codes for CASSQPSPLSYNEQFF. The gene calls are TRBV7-9 and TRBJ2-1; the D is unclear. CDR1 and CDR2 (germline): SEHNR, FQNEAQ (reference sequence). This CDR3 spans 16 amino acids. The ends were cut back, 5 bases at V and 0 bases at J, with 14 bases in the middle.